This T cell receptor beta chain was captured by sequencing in a study of control samples from healthy donors and cancer patients (dated by TCRdb to the early 2020s). Note on this clone: Its antigen has not been determined. The input lacks base qualities; no much larger clone sits a single base away.

V and J lose 5 bases and 2 bases, and a span of 7 bases separates them. The CDR3 numbers 12 residues from cysteine through phenylalanine. The entry retains the CDR3 DNA only, 36 bases that are in frame from base 1. CDR1 and CDR2 are read off the germline V gene as WSHSY and SAAADI. The library was obtained by the immunoSEQ multiplex PCR assay. As stored in TCRdb, this immuneACCESS dataset retains in-frame rearrangements with V and J assigned. A fraction of the clones does not appear; measured against another copy, unresolved V genes explain less than half of the discrepancy, and the remainder lacks a known reason. For this sample the table gives fewer than 85,000 clones, of which around nine tenths were detected only once. 5.5% to 7.5% of the sample is taken by the ten largest.

The chain is encoded by TRBV10-2 joined to TRBJ2-7, with no reliable assignment of the D segment. Sequenced: blood. This clonotype was obtained from a man between 45 and 60 years old in good health. Read as DNA, the sequence is TGCGCCAGCAGTTCAGACGCCTACGAGCAGTACTTC. The encoded protein is CASSSDAYEQYF.